Detailed here is one T cell receptor (beta chain). Its specific antigen is unknown. TCRdb records NextSeq 550 as the sequencer. The Human TCR Profiling Kit (MiLaboratory) was used to prepare UMI-labeled 5' RACE TRB cDNA libraries. cDNA synthesis used the entire amount of extracted RNA, and PCR amplification then used the entire amount of cDNA produced. Libraries were prepared in parallel with an identical number of PCR cycles. The original pipeline was this. MIGEC and MiXCR extracted about 53,000 +/- 10,000 unique UMI-labeled TRB cDNA molecules per library, requiring at least two reads per UMI. Each library averaged around 42,000 +/- 9,900 functional in-frame TRB CDR3 nucleotide clonotypes without stop codons. After downsampling to 5000 UMI-labeled TRB molecules per sample, diversity metrics such as normalized Shannon-Wiener and Chao1 were calculated in VDJtools. VDJtools computed clonotype-size-weighted physicochemical properties of the central five CDR3 residues: interaction energy, strength, volume and Kidera factor 4. With the reads reprocessed by TCRdb, a single entry stands for each CDR3 protein sequence and no DNA is reported. The V and J calls were not made by the authors but by TCRdb's processing. This sample's table contains about 43,000 distinct CDR3 sequences. The ten most abundant clones make up about 10% of the sample.

The entry originates in a study of CXCR3-negative and CXCR3-positive naive CD8 T cells (dated by TCRdb to the late 2010s). Looking at the study overall: In total, about 150 million TRB reads were obtained, corresponding to roughly 1.5 +/- 0.3 million reads per library. For the TRBV-TRBJ cluster analysis, the naive subsets came from 5 donors, while the memory cells came from 3 donors. The diversity and physicochemical repertoire analyses included around 10 donors pooled from two independent experiments. Here is what the overall study found, with its caveats: TRBV-TRBJ usage was similar between naive CXCR3-negative and CXCR3-positive cells from the same donor, while memory cells showed distinct patterns. Repertoire diversity was comparably high in both naive subsets but much lower in memory CD8+ T cells. Because surface CD5, which is linked to self-reactivity in mice, was comparable between the naive subsets, TCR interaction strength was also inferred from the physicochemical properties of TRB CDR3s. CXCR3 expression partially decreased after cryopreservation, so most assays used freshly isolated PBMCs.

The CDR3 numbers 15 residues from cysteine through phenylalanine. This entry has no DNA. The germline V gene supplies CDR1 LGHNA and CDR2 YNFKEQ. Each CD8+ T cell subset was flow-sorted in triplicate, with roughly 310,000 cells per subset placed directly into RLT lysis buffer. Using standard density gradient centrifugation, peripheral blood mononuclear cells were isolated from buffy coats. Total RNA was extracted from sorted cells using an RNeasy Mini Kit. Input material: memory CD8+ T cells from blood. The sample's cell subset or site, from its label and the paper: conventional CD8+ memory T cells (TMEM), sorted as controls. Recombination linked TRBV4-2 to TRBJ1-1. The sequence was collected from a human donor in good health. Some clones in this sample may be carry-over from other donors' samples. The CDR3 reads CASSQEGRGGTEAFF.